The 4 T cell receptor beta chains below come from one sample, sequenced in a study of cytomegalovirus exposure and HLA in healthy donors. PCR amplification relied on 60 Vbeta primers (plus 13 Jbeta primers). Method: immunoSEQ multiplex PCR; TCRdb's copy keeps in-frame clones and lacks some. This sample has about 130,000 clones, with around three quarters found just once. Sequencing input: PBMCs. The receptors derive from a man in his forties in good health and CMV-seropositive.

This chain joins TRBV6-1 and TRBJ1-2; 10 bases map to TRBD1. The CDR3 has 14 amino acids. CDR1 and CDR2 from the germline V gene are MNHNS and SASEGT. Losses at the gene ends were 3 bases for V and 8 bases for J; bases not matched to a gene: 6. In nucleotides, the CDR3 is TGTGCCAGCAGTGACGAAGGGACAGGGGCCGGCTACACCTTC. Translated: CASSDEGTGAGYTF.

This chain joins TRBV25-1 and TRBJ2-7; 7 bases align to TRBD1. The CDR3 totals 13 residues. Germline V CDR1 and CDR2: MGHDK, SYGVNS. With V trimmed by 8 bases and J by 1 base, 5 bases remained unmatched. The CDR3 protein is CASYGTASYEQYF. CDR3 nucleotides: TGTGCCAGCTACGGGACAGCTTCCTACGAGCAGTACTTC.

Only a few counts were recorded for this clone. V and J are TRBV6-6 and TRBJ2-1; 7 nucleotides line up with TRBD2. J gave up 5 bases and V 6 bases, and 10 bases lay outside the gene matches. The CDR3 is 15 residues long. The germline gives CDR1 MNHNY, CDR2 SVGAGI (reference sequence). Here the CDR3 reads CASRTGRSRHNEQFF. The CDR3 DNA reads as TGTGCCAGCAGGACCGGGAGGTCGAGGCACAATGAGCAGTTCTTC.

The gene calls are TRBV2 and TRBJ1-5; TRBD1 matches at 7 bases. The CDR3 runs 15 residues. Germline-derived CDR1 and CDR2 are SNHLY and FYNNEI. After removal of 3 bases from V and 4 bases from J, the junction contained 6 bases not matched to a gene. Written as DNA, the CDR3 is TGTGCCAGCAGTGATTTACAGGGGAAAAATCAGCCCCAGCATTTT. It encodes CASSDLQGKNQPQHF.